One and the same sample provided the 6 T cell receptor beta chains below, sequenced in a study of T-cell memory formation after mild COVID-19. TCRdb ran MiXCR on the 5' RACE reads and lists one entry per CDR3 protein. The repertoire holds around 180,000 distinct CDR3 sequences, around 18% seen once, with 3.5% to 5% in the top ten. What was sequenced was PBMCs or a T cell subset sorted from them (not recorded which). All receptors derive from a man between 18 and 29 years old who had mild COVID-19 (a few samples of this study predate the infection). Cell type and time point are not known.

The CDR3 DNA sequence: TGCGCCAGCAGTGTCCCCGGTTACACTGAAGCTTTCTTT. It encodes CASSVPGYTEAFF. J is TRBJ1-1 and V is TRBV5-1; no clear D gene. This CDR3 comprises 13 residues. The germline CDR1 and CDR2 sequences are SGHRS and YFSETQ. V lost 5 bases and J lost 3, with 11 bases in between.

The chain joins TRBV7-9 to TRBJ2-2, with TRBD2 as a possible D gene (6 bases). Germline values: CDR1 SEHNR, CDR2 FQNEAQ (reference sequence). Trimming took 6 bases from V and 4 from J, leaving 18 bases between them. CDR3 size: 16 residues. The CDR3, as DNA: TGTGCCAGCAGATTTGGGGCGGGGTACGTCACCGGGGAGCTGTTTTTT. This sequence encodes CASRFGAGYVTGELFF.

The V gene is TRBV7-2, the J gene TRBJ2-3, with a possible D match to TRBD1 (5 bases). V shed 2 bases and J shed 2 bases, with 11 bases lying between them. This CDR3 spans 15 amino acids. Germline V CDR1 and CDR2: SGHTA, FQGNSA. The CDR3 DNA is TGTGCCAGCAGCTTATACCAGGGCTTCACAGATACGCAGTATTTT. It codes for CASSLYQGFTDTQYF.

The CDR3 spells CASSSPGTENTEAFF. Here the CDR3 DNA reads TGTGCCAGCAGTTCGCCCGGGACCGAGAACACTGAAGCTTTCTTT. The chain recombines TRBV28 with TRBJ1-1; TRBD1 might be the D (5 bases). Trimming removed 4 bases from V and 1 base from J, with 13 bases in between. The germline CDR1 and CDR2 sequences are MDHEN and SYDVKM. The CDR3 sequence is 15 residues long.

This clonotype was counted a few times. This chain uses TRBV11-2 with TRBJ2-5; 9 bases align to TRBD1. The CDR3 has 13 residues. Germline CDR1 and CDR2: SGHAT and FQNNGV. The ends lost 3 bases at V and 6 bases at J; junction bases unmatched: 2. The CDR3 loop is CASSFGQGKTQYF. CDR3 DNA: TGTGCCAGCAGCTTCGGACAGGGGAAGACCCAGTACTTC.

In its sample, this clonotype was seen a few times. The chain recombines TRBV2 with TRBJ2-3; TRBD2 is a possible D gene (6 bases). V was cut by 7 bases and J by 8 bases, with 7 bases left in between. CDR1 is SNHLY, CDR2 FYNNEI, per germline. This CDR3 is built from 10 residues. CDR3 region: CASKEGTQYF. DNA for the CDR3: TGTGCCAGCAAGGAGGGTACGCAGTATTTT. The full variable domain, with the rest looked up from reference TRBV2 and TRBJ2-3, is EPEVTQTPSHQVTQMGQEVILRCVPISNHLYFYWYRQILGQKVEFLVSFYNNEISEKSEIFDDQFSVERPDGSNFTLKIRSTKLEDSAMYFCASKEGTQYFGPGTRLTVL.